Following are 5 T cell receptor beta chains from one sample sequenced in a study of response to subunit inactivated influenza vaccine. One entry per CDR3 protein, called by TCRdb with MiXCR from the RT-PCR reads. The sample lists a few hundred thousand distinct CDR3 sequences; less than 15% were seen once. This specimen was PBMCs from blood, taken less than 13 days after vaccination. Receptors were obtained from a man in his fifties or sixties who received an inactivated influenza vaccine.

CDR3 sequence reads: CASSPTPRSTETQYF. For the CDR3, the DNA is TGTGCCAGCAGCCCAACCCCTAGGTCTACAGAGACCCAGTACTTC. The chain is built from TRBV3-1 and TRBJ2-5, with D hard to call. The CDR3 contains 15 residues. CDR1 is LGHDT and CDR2 is YNNKEL in the germline V gene (reference sequence). V was pared by 4 bases and J by 4 bases, with 16 bases between.

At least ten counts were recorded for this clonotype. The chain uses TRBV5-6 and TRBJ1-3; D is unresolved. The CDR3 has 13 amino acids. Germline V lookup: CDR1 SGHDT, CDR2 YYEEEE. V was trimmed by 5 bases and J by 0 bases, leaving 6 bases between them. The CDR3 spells CASRERSGNTIYF. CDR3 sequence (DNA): TGTGCCAGCAGGGAACGCTCTGGAAACACCATATATTTT.

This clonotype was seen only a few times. CDR3 coding DNA: TGTGCCATCAGTGATACGAGAGCAGATACGCAGTATTTT. Its translation: CAISDTRADTQYF. This chain uses TRBV10-3 with TRBJ2-3; no clear D gene. This CDR3 is built from 13 residues. V was trimmed by 3 bases and J by 4 bases, leaving 8 bases between them. Germline-derived CDR1 and CDR2 are ENHRY and SYGVKD.

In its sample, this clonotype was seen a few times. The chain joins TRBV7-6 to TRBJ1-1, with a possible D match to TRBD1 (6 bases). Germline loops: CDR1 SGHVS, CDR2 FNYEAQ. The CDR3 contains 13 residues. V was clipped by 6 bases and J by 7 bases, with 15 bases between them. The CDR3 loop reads CASRSINRDEAFF. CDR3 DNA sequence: TGTGCCAGCAGGTCCATAAACAGGGATGAAGCTTTCTTT. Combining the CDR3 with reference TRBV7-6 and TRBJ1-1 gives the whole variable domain GAGVSQSPRYKVTKRGQDVALRCDPISGHVSLYWYRQALGQGPEFLTYFNYEAQQDKSGLPNDRFSAERPEGSISTLTIQRTEQRDSAMYRCASRSINRDEAFFGQGTRLTVV.

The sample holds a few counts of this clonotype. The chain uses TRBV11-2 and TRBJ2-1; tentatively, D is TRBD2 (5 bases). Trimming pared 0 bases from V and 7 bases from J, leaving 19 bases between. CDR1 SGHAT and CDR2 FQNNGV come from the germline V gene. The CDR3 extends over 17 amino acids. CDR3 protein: CASSLDMAGAGGNEQFF. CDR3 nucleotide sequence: TGTGCCAGCAGCTTAGATATGGCAGGCGCAGGAGGTAATGAGCAGTTCTTC.